This TCR beta chain was recovered during a study of T cell repertoires in aging, cancer and after chemotherapy. General study results and limits: Immunological memory after chemotherapy cannot be judged from the repertoire data. Median generation probability rose over the chemotherapy interval in each cancer cohort, suggesting rebound thymic output.

The template was genomic DNA from peripheral blood, not RNA. TRB rearrangements spanning V, D and J were amplified using mixed TRB-A/B primers. TCRdb ran MiXCR on the multiplex PCR reads and lists one entry per CDR3 protein. The table has roughly 4,000 distinct CDR3 sequences, roughly 27% seen once. Points on this clonotype: Its antigen remains unidentified.

After removal of 6 bases from V and 0 bases from J, the junction contained 2 bases not matched to a gene. Germline V lookup: CDR1 DFQATT, CDR2 SNEGSKA (reference sequence). The CDR3 loop spans 12 amino acids. The origin of this receptor is a human donor in good health. The specimen sequenced was blood. V is TRBV20-1 and J is TRBJ2-7; TRBD1 aligns across 7 bases. This CDR3 reads CSAGQNSYEQYF. CDR3 in DNA: TGCAGTGCGGGACAGAACTCCTACGAGCAGTACTTC.